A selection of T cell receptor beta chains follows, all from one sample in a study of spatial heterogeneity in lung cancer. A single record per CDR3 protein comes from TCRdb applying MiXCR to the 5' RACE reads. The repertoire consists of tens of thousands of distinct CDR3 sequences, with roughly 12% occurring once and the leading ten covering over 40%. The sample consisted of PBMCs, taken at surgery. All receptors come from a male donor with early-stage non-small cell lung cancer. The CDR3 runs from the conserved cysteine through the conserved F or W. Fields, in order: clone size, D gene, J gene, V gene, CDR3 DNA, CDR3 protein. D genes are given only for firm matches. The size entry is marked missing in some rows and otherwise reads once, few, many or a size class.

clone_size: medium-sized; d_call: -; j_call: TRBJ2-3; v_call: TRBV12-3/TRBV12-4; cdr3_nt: TGTGCCAGCAAGCCGGAGCAGGGGGGAAAAGATACGCAGTATTTT; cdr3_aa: CASKPEQGGKDTQYF
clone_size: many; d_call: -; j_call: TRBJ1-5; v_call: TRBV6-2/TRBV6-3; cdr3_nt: TGTGCCAGCAGTTACCACGACGCCAGTCAGCCCCAGCATTTT; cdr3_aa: CASSYHDASQPQHF
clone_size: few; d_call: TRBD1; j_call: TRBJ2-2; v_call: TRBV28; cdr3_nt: TGTGCCACGGGAAAGGACAGGGGGCGAACCGGGGAGCTGTTTTTT; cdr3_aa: CATGKDRGRTGELFF
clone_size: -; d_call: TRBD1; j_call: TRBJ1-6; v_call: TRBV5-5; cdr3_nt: TGTGCCAGCAGGGGGACAGGGGCCTTTAATTCACCCCTCCACTTT; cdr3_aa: CASRGTGAFNSPLHF
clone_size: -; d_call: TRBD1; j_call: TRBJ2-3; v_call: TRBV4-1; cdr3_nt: TGCGCCAGCAGCCGACCGGGACAGAGCACAGATACGCAGTATTTT; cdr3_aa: CASSRPGQSTDTQYF
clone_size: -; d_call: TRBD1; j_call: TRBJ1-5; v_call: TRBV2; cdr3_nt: TGTGCCAGCAGTGTGGACAGGGATCAGCCCCAGCATTTT; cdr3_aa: CASSVDRDQPQHF
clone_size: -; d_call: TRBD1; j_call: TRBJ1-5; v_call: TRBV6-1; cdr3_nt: TGTGCCAGCAGTTCACCAAGGGGGCTGTGGAGCAATCAGCCCCAGCATTTT; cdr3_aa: CASSSPRGLWSNQPQHF
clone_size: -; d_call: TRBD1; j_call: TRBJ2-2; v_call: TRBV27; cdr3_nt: TGTGCCAGCAGTTTACGGGGACAGGGGGCAGGCGGGGAGCTGTTTTTT; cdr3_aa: CASSLRGQGAGGELFF
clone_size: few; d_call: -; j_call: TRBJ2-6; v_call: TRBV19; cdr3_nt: TGTGCCAGTAGTCCGGACTCTGGGGCCAACGTCCTGACTTTC; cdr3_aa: CASSPDSGANVLTF
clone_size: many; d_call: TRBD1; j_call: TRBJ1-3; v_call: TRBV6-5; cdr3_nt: TGTGCCAGCAGTTACGGACAGGGGTATGGAAACACCATATATTTT; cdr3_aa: CASSYGQGYGNTIYF
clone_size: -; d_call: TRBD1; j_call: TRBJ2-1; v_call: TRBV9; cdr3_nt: TGTGCCAGCAGCAAAAGGGGACAGGGATCCTACAATGAGCAGTTCTTC; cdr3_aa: CASSKRGQGSYNEQFF
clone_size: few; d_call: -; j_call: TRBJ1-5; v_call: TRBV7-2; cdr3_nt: TGTGCCAGCAGCCCCCGGGGCCCCAATCAGCCCCAGCATTTT; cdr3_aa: CASSPRGPNQPQHF
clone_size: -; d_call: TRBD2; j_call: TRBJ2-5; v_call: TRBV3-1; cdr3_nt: TGTGCCAGCAGCCAGGAAGCGGGGGGGCGTGAGACCCAGTACTTC; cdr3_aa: CASSQEAGGRETQYF
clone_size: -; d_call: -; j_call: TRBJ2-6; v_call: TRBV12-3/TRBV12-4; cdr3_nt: TGTGCCAGCAGCTACGAAGGGGCCAACGTCCTGACTTTC; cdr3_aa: CASSYEGANVLTF
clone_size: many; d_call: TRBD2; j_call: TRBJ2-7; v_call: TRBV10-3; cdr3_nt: TGTGCCATCAGTAGCGGGACTAGCGGCTACGAGCAGTACTTC; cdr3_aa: CAISSGTSGYEQYF
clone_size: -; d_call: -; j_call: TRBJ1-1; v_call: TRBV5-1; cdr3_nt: TGCGCCAGCAGCGGCGATCTGAACACTGAAGCTTTCTTT; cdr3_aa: CASSGDLNTEAFF
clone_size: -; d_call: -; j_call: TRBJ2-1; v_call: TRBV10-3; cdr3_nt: TGTGCCATCAGTGAGGAAGGGGGAAGCTCCTACAATGAGCAGTTCTTC; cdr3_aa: CAISEEGGSSYNEQFF
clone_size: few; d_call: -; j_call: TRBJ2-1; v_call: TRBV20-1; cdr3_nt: TGCAGTGCTAGTGGGGTAGCAACCTACAATGAGCAGTTCTTC; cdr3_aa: CSASGVATYNEQFF